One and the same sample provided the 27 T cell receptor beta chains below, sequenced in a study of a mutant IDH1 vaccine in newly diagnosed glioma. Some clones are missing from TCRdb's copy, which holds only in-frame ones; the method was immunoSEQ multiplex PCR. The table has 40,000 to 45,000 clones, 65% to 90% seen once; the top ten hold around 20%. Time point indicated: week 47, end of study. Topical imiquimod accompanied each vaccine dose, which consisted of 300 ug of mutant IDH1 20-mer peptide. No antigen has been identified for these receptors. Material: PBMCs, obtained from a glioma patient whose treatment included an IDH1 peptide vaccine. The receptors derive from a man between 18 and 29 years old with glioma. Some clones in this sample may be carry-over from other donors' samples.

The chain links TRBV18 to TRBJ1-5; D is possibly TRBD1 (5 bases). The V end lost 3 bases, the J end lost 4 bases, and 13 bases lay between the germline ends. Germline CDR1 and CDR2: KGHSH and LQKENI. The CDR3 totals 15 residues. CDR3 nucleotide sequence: TGTGCCAGCTCACCTACAGGTCTGCCTAATCAGCCCCAGCATTTT. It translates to CASSPTGLPNQPQHF.

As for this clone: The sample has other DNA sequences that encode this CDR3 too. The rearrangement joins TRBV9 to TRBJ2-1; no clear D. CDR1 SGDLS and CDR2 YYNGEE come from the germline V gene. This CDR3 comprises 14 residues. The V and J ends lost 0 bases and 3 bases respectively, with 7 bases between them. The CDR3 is CASSVEDRYNEQFF. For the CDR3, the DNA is TGTGCCAGCAGCGTAGAGGACCGCTACAATGAGCAGTTCTTC.

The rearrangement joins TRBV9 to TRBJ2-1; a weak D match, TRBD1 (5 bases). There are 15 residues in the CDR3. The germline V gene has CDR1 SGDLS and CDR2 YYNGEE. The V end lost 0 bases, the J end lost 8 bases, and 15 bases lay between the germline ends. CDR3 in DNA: TGTGCCAGCAGCGTAGGTCAGGGATTCGGAGATGAGCAGTTCTTC. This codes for CASSVGQGFGDEQFF. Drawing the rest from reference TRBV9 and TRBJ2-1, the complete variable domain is DSGVTQTPKHLITATGQRVTLRCSPRSGDLSVYWYQQSLDQGLQFLIQYYNGEERAKGNILERFSAQQFPDLHSELNLSSLELGDSALYFCASSVGQGFGDEQFFGPGTRLTVL.

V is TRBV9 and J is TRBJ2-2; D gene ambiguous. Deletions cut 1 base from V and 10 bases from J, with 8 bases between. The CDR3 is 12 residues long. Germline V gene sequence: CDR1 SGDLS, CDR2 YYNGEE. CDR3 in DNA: TGTGCCAGCAGCGTAAGCCATCTGGAGCTGTTTTTT. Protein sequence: CASSVSHLELFF.

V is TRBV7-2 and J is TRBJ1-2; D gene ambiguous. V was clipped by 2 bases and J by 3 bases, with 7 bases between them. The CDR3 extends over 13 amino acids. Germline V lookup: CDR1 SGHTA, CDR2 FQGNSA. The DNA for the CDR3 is TGTGCCAGCAGCTTAAGCTCCTACTATGGCTACACCTTC. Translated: CASSLSSYYGYTF.

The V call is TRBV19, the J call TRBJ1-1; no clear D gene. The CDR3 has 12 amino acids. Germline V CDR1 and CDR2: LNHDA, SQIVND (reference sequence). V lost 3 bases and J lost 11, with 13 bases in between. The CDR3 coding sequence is TGTGCCAGTAGTATGGGTCTAGGGAGTGCTTTCTTT. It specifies CASSMGLGSAFF.

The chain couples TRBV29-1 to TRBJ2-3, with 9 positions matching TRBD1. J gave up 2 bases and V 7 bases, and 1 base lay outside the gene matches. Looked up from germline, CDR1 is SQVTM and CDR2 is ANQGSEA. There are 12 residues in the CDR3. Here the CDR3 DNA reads TGCAGCGGGGACAGGGACACAGATACGCAGTATTTT. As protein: CSGDRDTDTQYF.

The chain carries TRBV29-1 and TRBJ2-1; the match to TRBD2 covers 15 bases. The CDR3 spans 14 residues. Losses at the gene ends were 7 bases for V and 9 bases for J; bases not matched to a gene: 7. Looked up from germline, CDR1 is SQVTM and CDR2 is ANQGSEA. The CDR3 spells CSAYGLAGGGEQFF. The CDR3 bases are TGCAGCGCATACGGACTAGCGGGAGGGGGTGAGCAGTTCTTC.

The CDR3 nucleotides are TGTGCCACCAGCTGGAACGGGGCACGGGGCCTGTTTTTT. Translating it yields CATSWNGARGLFF. V gene TRBV15 combines with J gene TRBJ1-4; possible D gene TRBD1, 5 bases. V lost 5 bases, J lost 14 bases, and 18 bases lay in between. CDR1 is LNHNV, CDR2 YYDKDF, per germline (reference sequence). The CDR3 extends over 13 amino acids.

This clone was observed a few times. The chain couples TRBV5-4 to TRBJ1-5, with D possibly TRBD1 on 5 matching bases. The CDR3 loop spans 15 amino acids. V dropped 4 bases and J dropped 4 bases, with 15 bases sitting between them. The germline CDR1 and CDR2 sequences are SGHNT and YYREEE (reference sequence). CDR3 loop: CASSPDIGINQPQHF. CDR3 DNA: TGTGCCAGCAGCCCGGACATCGGGATTAATCAGCCCCAGCATTTT.

The CDR3 protein is CASRVTLSGNTIYF. The CDR3 nucleotides read TGTGCCAGCAGGGTGACCCTCTCTGGAAACACCATATATTTT. The chain couples TRBV7-2 to TRBJ1-3; D uncertain. This CDR3 has 14 amino acids. The germline V gene encodes CDR1 SGHTA and CDR2 FQGNSA. Trimming took 6 bases from V and 0 from J, leaving 9 bases between them.

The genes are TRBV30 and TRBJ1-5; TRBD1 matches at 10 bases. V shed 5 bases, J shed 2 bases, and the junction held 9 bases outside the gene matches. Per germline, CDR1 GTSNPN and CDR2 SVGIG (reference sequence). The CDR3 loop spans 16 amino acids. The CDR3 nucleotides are TGTGCCTGGGCGGACAGGGGGAGATATGGCAATCAGCCCCAGCATTTT. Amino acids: CAWADRGRYGNQPQHF.

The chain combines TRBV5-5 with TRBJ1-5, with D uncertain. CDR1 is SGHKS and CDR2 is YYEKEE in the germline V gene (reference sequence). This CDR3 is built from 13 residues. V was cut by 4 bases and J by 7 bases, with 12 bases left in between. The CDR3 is CASSLRLGQPQHF. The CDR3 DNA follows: TGTGCCAGCAGCCTAAGGTTGGGACAGCCCCAGCATTTT.

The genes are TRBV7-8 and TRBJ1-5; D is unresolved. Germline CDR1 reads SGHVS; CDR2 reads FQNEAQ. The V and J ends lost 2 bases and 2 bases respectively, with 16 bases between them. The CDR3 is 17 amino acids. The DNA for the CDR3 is TGTGCCAGCAGCTTAACATCTATCGCGAAGGGCAATCAGCCCCAGCATTTT. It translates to CASSLTSIAKGNQPQHF.

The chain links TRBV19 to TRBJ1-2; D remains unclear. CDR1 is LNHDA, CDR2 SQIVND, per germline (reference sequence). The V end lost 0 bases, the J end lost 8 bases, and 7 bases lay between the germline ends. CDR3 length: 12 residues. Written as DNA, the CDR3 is TGTGCCAGTAGTATAGACCGCAGGGGCTACACCTTC. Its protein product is CASSIDRRGYTF. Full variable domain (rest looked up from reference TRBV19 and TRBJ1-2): DGGITQSPKYLFRKEGQNVTLSCEQNLNHDAMYWYRQDPGQGLRLIYYSQIVNDFQKGDIAEGYSVSREKKESFPLTVTSAQKNPTAFYLCASSIDRRGYTFGSGTRLTVV.

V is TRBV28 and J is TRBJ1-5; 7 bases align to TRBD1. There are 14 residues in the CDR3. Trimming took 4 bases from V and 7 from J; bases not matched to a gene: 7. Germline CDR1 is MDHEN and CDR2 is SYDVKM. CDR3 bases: TGTGCCAGCAGTTCAGGGGGAACGGGCCAGCCCCAGCATTTT. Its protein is CASSSGGTGQPQHF.

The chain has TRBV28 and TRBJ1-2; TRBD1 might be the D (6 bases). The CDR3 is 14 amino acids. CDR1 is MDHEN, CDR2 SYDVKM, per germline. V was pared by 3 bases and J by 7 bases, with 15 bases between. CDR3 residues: CASSFRGLGFGYTF. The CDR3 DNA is TGTGCCAGCAGTTTTCGGGGGCTAGGTTTTGGCTACACCTTC.

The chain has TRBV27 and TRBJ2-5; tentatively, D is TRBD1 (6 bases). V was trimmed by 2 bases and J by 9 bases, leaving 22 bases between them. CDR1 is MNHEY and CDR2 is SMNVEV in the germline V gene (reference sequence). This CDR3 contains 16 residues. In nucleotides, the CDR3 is TGTGCCAGCAGTTTAAGGACAGCCGTCTCGAAGAGGGCCCAGTACTTC. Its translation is CASSLRTAVSKRAQYF.

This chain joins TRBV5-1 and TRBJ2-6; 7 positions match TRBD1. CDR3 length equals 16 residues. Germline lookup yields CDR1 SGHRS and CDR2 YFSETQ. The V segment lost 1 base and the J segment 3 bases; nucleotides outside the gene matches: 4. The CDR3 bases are TGCGCCAGCAGCTTGATACAGGGGAGTGGGGCCAACGTCCTGACTTTC. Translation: CASSLIQGSGANVLTF.

The CDR3 nucleotides read TGTGCCAGCAGCCTCGACAGGGCCAACTCCTACAATGAGCAGTTCTTC. It specifies CASSLDRANSYNEQFF. V gene TRBV4-2 combines with J gene TRBJ2-1; 7 bases are a match to TRBD1. Per the germline V gene, CDR1 is LGHNA and CDR2 is YNFKEQ. J gave up 0 bases and V 4 bases, and 6 bases lay outside the gene matches. The CDR3 consists of 16 residues.

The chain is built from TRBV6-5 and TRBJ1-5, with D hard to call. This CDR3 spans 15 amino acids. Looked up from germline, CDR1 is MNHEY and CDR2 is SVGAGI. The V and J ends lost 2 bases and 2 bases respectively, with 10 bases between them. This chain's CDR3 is CASSYNSGGNQPQHF. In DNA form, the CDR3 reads TGTGCCAGCAGTTACAATTCCGGCGGCAATCAGCCCCAGCATTTT.

CDR3 sequence: CASSPGLRGLEETQYF. Written as DNA, the CDR3 is TGCGCCAGCAGCCCTGGCCTGCGGGGGTTGGAAGAGACCCAGTACTTC. The chain carries TRBV5-1 and TRBJ2-5; 7 bases line up with TRBD2. The junction had 12 bases not matched to a gene; V was cut back by 4 bases and J by 3 bases. Germline values: CDR1 SGHRS, CDR2 YFSETQ. The CDR3 extends over 16 amino acids. The full variable domain, its missing parts supplied by reference TRBV5-1 and TRBJ2-5, is KAGVTQTPRYLIKTRGQQVTLSCSPISGHRSVSWYQQTPGQGLQFLFEYFSETQRNKGNFPGRFSGRQFSNSRSEMNVSTLELGDSALYLCASSPGLRGLEETQYFGPGTRLLVL.

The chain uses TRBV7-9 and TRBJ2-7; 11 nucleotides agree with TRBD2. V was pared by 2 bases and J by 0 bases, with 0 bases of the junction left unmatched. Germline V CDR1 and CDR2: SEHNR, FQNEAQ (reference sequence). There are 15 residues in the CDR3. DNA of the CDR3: TGTGCCAGCAGCTTAACTAGCGGGAGCTCCTACGAGCAGTACTTC. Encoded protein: CASSLTSGSSYEQYF.

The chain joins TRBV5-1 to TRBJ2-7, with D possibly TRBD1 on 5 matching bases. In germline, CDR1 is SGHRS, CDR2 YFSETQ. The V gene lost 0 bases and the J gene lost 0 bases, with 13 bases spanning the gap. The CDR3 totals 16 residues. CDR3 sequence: CASSLGLGHLSYEQYF. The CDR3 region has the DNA TGCGCCAGCAGCTTGGGGTTAGGACACCTCTCCTACGAGCAGTACTTC.

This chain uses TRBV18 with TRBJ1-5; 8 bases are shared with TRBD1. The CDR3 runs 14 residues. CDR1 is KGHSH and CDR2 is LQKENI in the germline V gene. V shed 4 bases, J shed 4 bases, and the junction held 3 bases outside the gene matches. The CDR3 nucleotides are TGTGCCAGCTCACGGGACAGGAGTAATCAGCCCCAGCATTTT. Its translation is CASSRDRSNQPQHF. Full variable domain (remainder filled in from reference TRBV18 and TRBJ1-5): NAGVMQNPRHLVRRRGQEARLRCSPMKGHSHVYWYRQLPEEGLKFMVYLQKENIIDESGMPKERFSAEFPKEGPSILRIQQVVRGDSAAYFCASSRDRSNQPQHFGDGTRLSIL.

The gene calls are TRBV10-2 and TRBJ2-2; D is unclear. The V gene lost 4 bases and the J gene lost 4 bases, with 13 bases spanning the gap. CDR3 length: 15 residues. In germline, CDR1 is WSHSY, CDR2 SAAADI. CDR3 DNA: TGCGCCAGCAGTGCAAGGGAAATCGTCACCGGGGAGCTGTTTTTT. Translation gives CASSAREIVTGELFF.

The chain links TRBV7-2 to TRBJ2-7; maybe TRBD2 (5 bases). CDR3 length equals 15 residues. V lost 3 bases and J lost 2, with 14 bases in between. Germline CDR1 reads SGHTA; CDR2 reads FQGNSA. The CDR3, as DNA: TGTGCCAGCAGCTTTACAGTAGCGATCCCCTACGAGCAGTACTTC. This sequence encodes CASSFTVAIPYEQYF.